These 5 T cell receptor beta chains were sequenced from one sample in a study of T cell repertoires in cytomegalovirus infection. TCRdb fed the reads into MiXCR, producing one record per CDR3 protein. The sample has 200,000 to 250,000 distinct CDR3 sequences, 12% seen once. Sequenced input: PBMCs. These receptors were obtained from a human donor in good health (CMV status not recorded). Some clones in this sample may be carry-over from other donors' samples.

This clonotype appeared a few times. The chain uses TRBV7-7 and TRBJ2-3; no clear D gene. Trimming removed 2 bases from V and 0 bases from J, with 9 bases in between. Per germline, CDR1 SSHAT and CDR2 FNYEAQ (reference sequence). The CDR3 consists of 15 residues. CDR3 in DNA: TGTGCCAGCAGCTTAACTACCCGTAGCACAGATACGCAGTATTTT. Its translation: CASSLTTRSTDTQYF.

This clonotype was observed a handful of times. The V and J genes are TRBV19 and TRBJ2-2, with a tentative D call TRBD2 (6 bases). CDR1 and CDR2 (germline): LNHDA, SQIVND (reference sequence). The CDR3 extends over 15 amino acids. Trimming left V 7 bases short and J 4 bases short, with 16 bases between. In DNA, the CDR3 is TGTGCCAGTAACGAGCGGGCCGCGGGCACCGGGGAGCTGTTTTTT. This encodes CASNERAAGTGELFF.

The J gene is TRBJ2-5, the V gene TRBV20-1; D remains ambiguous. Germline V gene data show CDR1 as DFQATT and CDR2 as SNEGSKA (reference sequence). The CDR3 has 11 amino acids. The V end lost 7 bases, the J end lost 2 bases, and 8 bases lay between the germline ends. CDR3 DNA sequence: TGCAGTGGTGCATCTCAAGAGACCCAGTACTTC. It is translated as CSGASQETQYF.

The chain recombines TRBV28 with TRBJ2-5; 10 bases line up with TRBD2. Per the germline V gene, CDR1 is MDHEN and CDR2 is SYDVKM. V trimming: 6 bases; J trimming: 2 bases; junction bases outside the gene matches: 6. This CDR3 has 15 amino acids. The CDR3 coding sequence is TGTGCCAGCAGGTCCCCTAGCGGGGGACAAGAGACCCAGTACTTC. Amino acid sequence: CASRSPSGGQETQYF.

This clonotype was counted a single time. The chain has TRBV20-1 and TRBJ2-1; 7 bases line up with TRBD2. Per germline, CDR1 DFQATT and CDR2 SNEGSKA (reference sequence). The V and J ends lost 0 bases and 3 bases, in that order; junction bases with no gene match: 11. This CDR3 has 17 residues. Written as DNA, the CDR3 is TGCAGTGCTAGAGATCCCCCTCCCGGGACTAACTACAATGAGCAGTTCTTC. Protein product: CSARDPPPGTNYNEQFF.